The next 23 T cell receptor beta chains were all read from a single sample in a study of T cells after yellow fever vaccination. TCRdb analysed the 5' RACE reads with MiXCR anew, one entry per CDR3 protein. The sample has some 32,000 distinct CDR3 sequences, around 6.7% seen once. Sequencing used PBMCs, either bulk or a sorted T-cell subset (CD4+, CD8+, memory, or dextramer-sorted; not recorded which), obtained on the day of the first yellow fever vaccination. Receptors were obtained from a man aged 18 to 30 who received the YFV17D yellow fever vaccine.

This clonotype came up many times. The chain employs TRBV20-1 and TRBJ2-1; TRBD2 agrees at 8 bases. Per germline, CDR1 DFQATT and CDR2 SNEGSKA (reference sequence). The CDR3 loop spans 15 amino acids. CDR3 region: CSNAASGPRNNEQFF. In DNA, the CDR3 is TGCAGCAACGCGGCTAGCGGGCCGAGAAACAATGAGCAGTTCTTC.

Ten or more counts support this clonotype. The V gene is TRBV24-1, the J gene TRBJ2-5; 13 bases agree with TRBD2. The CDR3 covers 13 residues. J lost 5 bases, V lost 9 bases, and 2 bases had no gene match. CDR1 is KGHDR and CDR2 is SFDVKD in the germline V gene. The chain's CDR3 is CATGLAGEETQYF. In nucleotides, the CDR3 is TGTGCCACCGGACTAGCGGGGGAGGAGACCCAGTACTTC.

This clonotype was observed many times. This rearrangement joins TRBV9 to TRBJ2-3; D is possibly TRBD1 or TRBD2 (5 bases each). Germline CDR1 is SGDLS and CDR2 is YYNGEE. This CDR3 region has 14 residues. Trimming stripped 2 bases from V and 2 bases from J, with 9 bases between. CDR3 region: CASSVGELTDTQYF. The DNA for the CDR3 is TGTGCCAGCAGCGTGGGGGAACTCACAGATACGCAGTATTTT.

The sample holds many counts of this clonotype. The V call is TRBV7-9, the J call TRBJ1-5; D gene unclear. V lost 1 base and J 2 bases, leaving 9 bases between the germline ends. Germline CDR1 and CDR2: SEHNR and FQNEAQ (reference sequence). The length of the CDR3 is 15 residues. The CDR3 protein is CASSLGGGGNQPQHF. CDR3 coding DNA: TGTGCCAGCAGCTTAGGGGGTGGAGGCAATCAGCCCCAGCATTTT. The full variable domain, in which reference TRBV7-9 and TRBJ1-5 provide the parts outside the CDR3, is DTGVSQNPRHKITKRGQNVTFRCDPISEHNRLYWYRQTLGQGPEFLTYFQNEAQLEKSRLLSDRFSAERPKGSFSTLEIQRTEQGDSAMYLCASSLGGGGNQPQHFGDGTRLSIL.

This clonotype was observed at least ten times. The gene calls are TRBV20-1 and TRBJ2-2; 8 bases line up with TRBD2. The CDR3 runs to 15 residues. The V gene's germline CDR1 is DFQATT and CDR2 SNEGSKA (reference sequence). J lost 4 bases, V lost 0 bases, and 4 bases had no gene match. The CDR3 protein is CSARDPRGATGELFF. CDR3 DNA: TGCAGTGCTAGAGATCCGCGGGGGGCCACCGGGGAGCTGTTTTTT.

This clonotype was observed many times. The CDR3 protein is CASSGNGGEETQYF. The CDR3, as DNA: TGTGCCAGCAGTGGGAACGGGGGGGAAGAGACCCAGTACTTC. The chain combines TRBV2 with TRBJ2-5; 8 bases are a match to TRBD2. J gave up 3 bases and V 4 bases, and 4 bases lay outside the gene matches. Germline CDR1 reads SNHLY; CDR2 reads FYNNEI. The CDR3 length is 14 residues.

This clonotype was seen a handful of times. CDR3 protein: CASSLAPVMYTEAFF. As DNA, the CDR3 is TGTGCCAGCAGCTTAGCTCCCGTTATGTACACTGAAGCTTTCTTT. This sequence joins TRBV7-2 and TRBJ1-1; D not certain. Per the germline V gene, CDR1 is SGHTA and CDR2 is FQGNSA. The V and J ends lost 0 bases and 3 bases respectively, with 11 bases between them. The CDR3 is 15 amino acids.

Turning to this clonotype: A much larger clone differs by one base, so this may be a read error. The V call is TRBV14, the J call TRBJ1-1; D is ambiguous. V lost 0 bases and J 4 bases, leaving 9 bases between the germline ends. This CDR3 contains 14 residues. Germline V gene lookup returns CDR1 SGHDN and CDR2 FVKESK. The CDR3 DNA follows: TGTGCCAGCAGCCAAGATCGGGCGTCCACTGAAGCTTTCTTT. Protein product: CASSQDRASTEAFF.

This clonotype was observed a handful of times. CDR3 sequence: CASSETRLAKNIQYF. CDR3 nucleotide sequence: TGTGCCAGCAGTGAAACTAGGCTTGCCAAAAACATTCAGTACTTC. The genes are TRBV25-1 and TRBJ2-4, with D maybe TRBD2 (5 bases). Trimming pared 2 bases from V and 1 base from J, leaving 9 bases between. Per the germline V gene, CDR1 is MGHDK and CDR2 is SYGVNS. The CDR3 consists of 15 residues. Supplemented by reference TRBV25-1 and TRBJ2-4, the full variable domain reads EADIYQTPRYLVIGTGKKITLECSQTMGHDKMYWYQQDPGMELHLIHYSYGVNSTEKGDLSSESTVSRIRTEHFPLTLESARPSHTSQYLCASSETRLAKNIQYFGAGTRLSVL.

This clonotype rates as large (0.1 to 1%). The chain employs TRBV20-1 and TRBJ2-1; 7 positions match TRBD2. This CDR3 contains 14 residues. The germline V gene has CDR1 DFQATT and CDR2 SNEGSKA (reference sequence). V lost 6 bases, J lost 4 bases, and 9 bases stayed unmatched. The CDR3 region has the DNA TGCAGTGCCAAGAACTCGGGGGGATACAATGAGCAGTTCTTC. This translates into CSAKNSGGYNEQFF.

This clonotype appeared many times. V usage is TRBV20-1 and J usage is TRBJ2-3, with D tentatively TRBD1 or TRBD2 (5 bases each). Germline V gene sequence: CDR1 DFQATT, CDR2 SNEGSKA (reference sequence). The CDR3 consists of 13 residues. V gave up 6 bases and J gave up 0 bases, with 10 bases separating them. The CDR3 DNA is TGCAGTGCCCCGGGGCCAAGCACAGATACGCAGTATTTT. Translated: CSAPGPSTDTQYF.

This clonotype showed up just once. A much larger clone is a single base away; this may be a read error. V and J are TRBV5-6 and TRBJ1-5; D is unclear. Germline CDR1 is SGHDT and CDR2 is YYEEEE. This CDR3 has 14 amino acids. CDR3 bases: TGTGCCAGCAGATTGGGTGGAGGGCCAGGGCCCCAGCATTTT. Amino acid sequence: CASRLGGGPGPQHF.

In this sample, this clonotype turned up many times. The CDR3 is CASSFEGRRVDTQYF. For the CDR3, the DNA is TGCGCCAGCAGCTTTGAGGGAAGAAGGGTTGATACGCAGTATTTT. The rearrangement joins TRBV5-1 to TRBJ2-3, with D perhaps TRBD2 (5 bases). CDR1 is SGHRS and CDR2 is YFSETQ in the germline V gene. With 2 bases removed from V and 6 bases from J, the gap between germline ends came to 16 bases. This CDR3 has 15 amino acids.

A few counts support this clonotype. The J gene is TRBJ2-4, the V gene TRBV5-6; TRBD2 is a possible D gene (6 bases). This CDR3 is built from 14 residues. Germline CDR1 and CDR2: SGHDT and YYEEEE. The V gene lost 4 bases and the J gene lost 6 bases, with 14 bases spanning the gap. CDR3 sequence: CASSPWGVTNIQYF. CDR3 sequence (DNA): TGTGCCAGCAGCCCATGGGGGGTTACAAACATTCAGTACTTC.

In DNA, the CDR3 is TGCAGCGCCTCGAGCCAGGGTCCGGTCTTTGACCAGCCCCAGCATTTT. Encoded protein: CSASSQGPVFDQPQHF. V is TRBV20-1 and J is TRBJ1-5, with D tentatively TRBD1 (5 bases). Germline-derived CDR1 and CDR2 are DFQATT and SNEGSKA (reference sequence). The CDR3 runs to 16 residues.

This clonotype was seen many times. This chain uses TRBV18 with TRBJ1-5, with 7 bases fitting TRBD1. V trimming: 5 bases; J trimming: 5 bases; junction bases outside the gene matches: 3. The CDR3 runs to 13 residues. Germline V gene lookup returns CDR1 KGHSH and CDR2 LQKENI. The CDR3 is CASSDQGDQPQHF. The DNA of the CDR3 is TGTGCCAGCTCAGACCAGGGGGATCAGCCCCAGCATTTT.

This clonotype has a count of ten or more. The CDR3 sequence is CASSLVGANTEAFF. In DNA form, the CDR3 reads TGTGCCAGCAGCTTAGTTGGGGCGAACACTGAAGCTTTCTTT. The rearrangement uses TRBV7-9 and TRBJ1-1; the D gene is possibly TRBD1 (5 bases). The CDR3 sequence is 14 residues long. Trimming pared 1 base from V and 1 base from J, leaving 7 bases between. CDR1 and CDR2 from the germline V gene are SEHNR and FQNEAQ (reference sequence). Full variable domain (missing parts from reference TRBV7-9 and TRBJ1-1): DTGVSQNPRHKITKRGQNVTFRCDPISEHNRLYWYRQTLGQGPEFLTYFQNEAQLEKSRLLSDRFSAERPKGSFSTLEIQRTEQGDSAMYLCASSLVGANTEAFFGQGTRLTVV.

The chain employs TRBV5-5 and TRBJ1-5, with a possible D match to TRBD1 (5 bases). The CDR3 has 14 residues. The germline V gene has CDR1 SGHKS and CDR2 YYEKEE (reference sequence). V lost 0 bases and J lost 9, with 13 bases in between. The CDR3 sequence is CASSLESSGRPQHF. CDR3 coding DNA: TGTGCCAGCAGCTTGGAAAGCTCGGGACGGCCCCAGCATTTT.

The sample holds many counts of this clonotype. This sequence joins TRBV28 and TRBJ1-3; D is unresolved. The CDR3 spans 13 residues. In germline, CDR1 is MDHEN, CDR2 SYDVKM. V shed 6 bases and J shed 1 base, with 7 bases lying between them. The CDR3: CASRDSSGNTIYF. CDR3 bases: TGTGCCAGCAGGGACTCGTCTGGAAACACCATATATTTT.

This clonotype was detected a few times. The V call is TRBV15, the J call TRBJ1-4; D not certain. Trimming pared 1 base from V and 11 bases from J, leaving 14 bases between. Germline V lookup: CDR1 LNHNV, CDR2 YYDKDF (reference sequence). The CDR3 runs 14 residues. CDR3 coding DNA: TGTGCCACCAGCAGAGGGTTCGTACGGGATAAACTGTTTTTT. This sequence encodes CATSRGFVRDKLFF.

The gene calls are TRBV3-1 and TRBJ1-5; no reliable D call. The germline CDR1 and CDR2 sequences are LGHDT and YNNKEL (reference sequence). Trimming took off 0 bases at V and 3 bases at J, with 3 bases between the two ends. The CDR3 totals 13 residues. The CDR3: CASSQDINQPQHF. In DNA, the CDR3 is TGTGCCAGCAGCCAAGACATCAATCAGCCCCAGCATTTT.

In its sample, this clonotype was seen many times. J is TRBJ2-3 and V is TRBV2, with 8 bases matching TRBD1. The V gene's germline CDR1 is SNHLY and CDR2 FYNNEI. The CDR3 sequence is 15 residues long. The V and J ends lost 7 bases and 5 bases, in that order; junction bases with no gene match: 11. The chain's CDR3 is CASTELGQGVDTQYF. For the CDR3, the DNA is TGTGCCAGCACCGAACTTGGACAGGGCGTAGATACGCAGTATTTT.

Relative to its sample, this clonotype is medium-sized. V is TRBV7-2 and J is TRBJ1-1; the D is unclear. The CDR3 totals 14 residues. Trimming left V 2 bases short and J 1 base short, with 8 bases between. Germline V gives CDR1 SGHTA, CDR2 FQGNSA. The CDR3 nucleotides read TGTGCCAGCAGCTTAAGCCGTTGGAACACTGAAGCTTTCTTT. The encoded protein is CASSLSRWNTEAFF.